Shown below are 18 T cell receptor beta chains from a single sample sequenced in a study of cytomegalovirus exposure and HLA in healthy donors. The assay was immunoSEQ multiplex PCR, and TCRdb's table has in-frame clones only and misses some. The table shows 55,000 to 80,000 clones, with around 96% occurring only once. Source material: PBMCs. These receptors came from a man aged 18 to 30 in good health and CMV-seropositive.

This sequence joins TRBV6-5 and TRBJ1-2; 7 bases fit TRBD1. The CDR3 length is 13 residues. The ends lost 6 bases at V and 5 bases at J; junction bases unmatched: 6. Germline V gives CDR1 MNHEY, CDR2 SVGAGI. The CDR3 sequence is CASRPQGLYGYTF. The DNA of the CDR3 is TGTGCCAGCAGGCCACAGGGGTTATATGGCTACACCTTC.

The genes are TRBV15 and TRBJ2-1; 7 bases fit TRBD1. From germline, CDR1 is LNHNV and CDR2 YYDKDF (reference sequence). V lost 2 bases, J lost 10 bases, and 11 bases stayed unmatched. This CDR3 comprises 15 residues. This CDR3 reads CATSRKYGTAGEQFF. The CDR3 coding sequence is TGTGCCACCAGCAGAAAATACGGGACAGCCGGGGAGCAGTTCTTC.

V is TRBV29-1 and J is TRBJ2-5; D might be TRBD2 (7 bases). The V end lost 2 bases, the J end lost 5 bases, and 12 bases lay between the germline ends. The germline gives CDR1 SQVTM, CDR2 ANQGSEA. This CDR3 contains 13 residues. The CDR3 DNA follows: TGCAGCGTTGAATGGGGGGGGCGGGAGACCCAGTACTTC. Its protein is CSVEWGGRETQYF.

The chain couples TRBV11-2 to TRBJ2-2, with 10 bases lining up with TRBD2. V gave up 5 bases and J gave up 2 bases; unmatched junction bases: 11. The CDR3 contains 18 residues. In germline, CDR1 is SGHAT, CDR2 FQNNGV. The CDR3 region has the DNA TGTGCCAGCAGCGGTGCCACTAGCGGGGATTCCAACACCGGGGAGCTGTTTTTT. This codes for CASSGATSGDSNTGELFF.

This sequence joins TRBV7-8 and TRBJ2-7; weak D call: TRBD2 (6 bases). CDR1 is SGHVS, CDR2 FQNEAQ, per germline. V was clipped by 1 base and J by 6 bases, with 7 bases between them. CDR3 size: 12 residues. The CDR3 is CASSLEAGEQYF. The CDR3 nucleotides read TGTGCCAGCAGCTTAGAAGCGGGCGAGCAGTACTTC.

The V and J genes are TRBV19 and TRBJ1-5; D remains ambiguous. V was shortened by 5 bases and J by 7 bases, with 18 bases between the two germline ends. The CDR3 contains 15 residues. The germline CDR1 and CDR2 sequences are LNHDA and SQIVND (reference sequence). The CDR3 DNA reads as TGTGCCAGTAGTTTTCCCCAAACAGTATCCCAGCCCCAGCATTTT. Encoded protein: CASSFPQTVSQPQHF.

The CDR3 sequence: CASSHQGKNTEAFF. The CDR3 nucleotides are TGCGCCAGCAGCCACCAGGGTAAGAACACTGAAGCTTTCTTT. The chain joins TRBV4-1 to TRBJ1-1, with D maybe TRBD1 (5 bases). Germline V gene sequence: CDR1 MGHRA, CDR2 YSYEKL. V shed 3 bases and J shed 1 base, with 9 bases lying between them. The CDR3 length is 14 residues.

DNA of the CDR3: TGCGCCAGCAGCCCCCCCACTTCAGGGGATGAGCAGTACTTC. Protein: CASSPPTSGDEQYF. J is TRBJ2-7 and V is TRBV5-1, with a weak D call TRBD1 (6 bases). This CDR3 is built from 14 residues. The V gene lost 4 bases and the J gene lost 7 bases, with 18 bases spanning the gap. Looked up from germline, CDR1 is SGHRS and CDR2 is YFSETQ.

This sequence joins TRBV28 and TRBJ1-2; weak D call: TRBD1 (5 bases). V was clipped by 4 bases and J by 4 bases, with 13 bases between them. Germline V gene sequence: CDR1 MDHEN, CDR2 SYDVKM. The CDR3 is 14 amino acids. CDR3: CASSWRGSLYGYTF. The CDR3 DNA reads TGTGCCAGCAGTTGGAGGGGCAGCCTCTATGGCTACACCTTC.

The rearrangement uses TRBV6-6 and TRBJ2-7; 14 nucleotides line up with TRBD2. Trimming at V came to 4 bases and at J to 7 bases, leaving 3 bases not matched to a gene. Germline V gene lookup returns CDR1 MNHNY and CDR2 SVGAGI (reference sequence). CDR3 length: 14 residues. The CDR3 DNA follows: TGTGCCAGCAGTTCCGGGACTAGCGGGAGTGAGCAGTACTTC. Translation gives CASSSGTSGSEQYF.

CDR3 loop: CASGQGAYQPQHF. CDR3 sequence (DNA): TGTGCCAGCGGACAGGGGGCTTATCAGCCCCAGCATTTT. The V and J genes are TRBV6-5 and TRBJ1-5, with TRBD1 matching 11 bases. This CDR3 has 13 residues. The ends lost 8 bases at V and 5 bases at J; junction bases unmatched: 2. Germline assignment: CDR1 MNHEY and CDR2 SVGAGI.

This clone was seen once. CDR3 bases: TGTGCCAGCAGCACTGGACAGGGTGCCGAGACCCAGTACTTC. This translates into CASSTGQGAETQYF. V usage is TRBV7-6 and J usage is TRBJ2-5; 8 nucleotides line up with TRBD1. The CDR3 spans 14 residues. V shed 5 bases, J shed 5 bases, and the junction held 7 bases outside the gene matches. Per germline, CDR1 SGHVS and CDR2 FNYEAQ.

This chain joins TRBV11-2 and TRBJ1-1; 7 bases map to TRBD1. The V gene end was trimmed by 4 bases and the J gene end by 5 bases; junction bases not matched to a gene: 7. The CDR3 length is 14 residues. Germline V gene data show CDR1 as SGHAT and CDR2 as FQNNGV. CDR3 region: CASSSRQGITEAFF. The DNA for the CDR3 is TGTGCCAGCAGCTCCAGACAGGGTATAACTGAAGCTTTCTTT. The variable domain in full, with the rest retrieved from reference TRBV11-2 and TRBJ1-1, is EAGVAQSPRYKIIEKRQSVAFWCNPISGHATLYWYQQILGQGPKLLIQFQNNGVVDDSQLPKDRFSAERLKGVDSTLKIQPAKLEDSAVYLCASSSRQGITEAFFGQGTRLTVV.

In this sample, this clone turned up once. The chain has TRBV10-2 and TRBJ1-2; TRBD1 is a possible D gene (6 bases). Trimming removed 5 bases from V and 6 bases from J, with 10 bases in between. Germline-derived CDR1 and CDR2 are WSHSY and SAAADI. CDR3 length equals 12 residues. CDR3 amino acids: CASSKQGDGYTF. Written as DNA, the CDR3 is TGCGCCAGCAGTAAACAGGGTGATGGCTACACCTTC.

The chain links TRBV28 to TRBJ2-5; maybe TRBD1 (5 bases). The germline V gene encodes CDR1 MDHEN and CDR2 SYDVKM. The CDR3 consists of 13 residues. V was pared by 4 bases and J by 5 bases, with 11 bases between. The DNA for the CDR3 is TGTGCCAGCAGTTCACAGGATCGTGAGACCCAGTACTTC. Amino acid sequence: CASSSQDRETQYF.

The chain employs TRBV2 and TRBJ1-1, with TRBD1 matching over 7 bases. V lost 6 bases and J lost 1; bases outside the gene matches: 2. The V gene's germline CDR1 is SNHLY and CDR2 FYNNEI. The CDR3 loop spans 13 amino acids. The CDR3 nucleotides read TGTGCCAGCAGACGGACAGGGAACACTGAAGCTTTCTTT. It is translated as CASRRTGNTEAFF.

V gene TRBV4-1 combines with J gene TRBJ1-2, with D possibly matching TRBD1 (5 bases). Trimming removed 1 base from V and 4 bases from J, with 7 bases in between. This CDR3 is 13 amino acids long. The V gene's germline CDR1 is MGHRA and CDR2 YSYEKL. In nucleotides, the CDR3 is TGCGCCAGCAGCCAAGGGGGGGGCTATGGCTACACCTTC. It yields the protein CASSQGGGYGYTF.

This clone was counted once. The chain joins TRBV4-1 to TRBJ2-2, with 7 bases fitting TRBD1. This CDR3 comprises 17 residues. V dropped 2 bases and J dropped 1; count of bases not matched to a gene: 7. The germline CDR1 and CDR2 sequences are MGHRA and YSYEKL. CDR3 region: CASSQPYRGLNTGELFF. In DNA form, the CDR3 reads TGCGCCAGCAGCCAACCGTACAGGGGCTTGAACACCGGGGAGCTGTTTTTT.